This is a list of T cell receptor beta chains from one sample in a study of blood T cell repertoires in COVID-19. Produced via immunoSEQ multiplex PCR; TCRdb's table is partial and in-frame only. The sample contains just under 90,000 clones, approximately 88% of which appear only once. Sequences were obtained from peripheral blood. These receptor sequences come from a man in his sixties with acute or convalescent COVID-19. Both conserved end residues are part of each CDR3. A D gene is named only where the DNA matches it firmly. The size entry is marked missing in some rows and otherwise reads once, few, many or a size class.

j_call,clone_size,d_call,v_call,cdr3_aa,cdr3_nt
TRBJ2-1,once,TRBD2,TRBV11-2,CASSRGLAGSDEQFF,TGTGCCAGCAGCCGGGGACTAGCGGGAAGCGATGAGCAGTTCTTC
TRBJ2-3,once,TRBD2,TRBV7-9,CASSAGGTDTQYF,TGTGCCAGCAGCGCGGGGGGGACAGATACGCAGTATTTT
TRBJ2-1,-,TRBD1,TRBV24-1,CATSAGQGINEQFF,TGTGCCACCAGTGCGGGACAGGGGATCAATGAGCAGTTCTTC
TRBJ1-2,-,-,TRBV25-1,CASSGGLQVGGYTF,TGTGCCAGCAGTGGGGGACTACAGGTGGGAGGCTACACCTTC
TRBJ2-7,-,TRBD2,TRBV5-4,CASSRAGGSYEQYF,TGTGCCAGCAGCCGAGCGGGGGGCTCCTACGAGCAGTACTTC
TRBJ1-6,few,TRBD1,TRBV5-5,CASSAGQGTGPPLHF,TGTGCCAGCAGCGCGGGACAGGGAACGGGTCCACCCCTCCACTTT
TRBJ1-1,-,TRBD1,TRBV29-1,CSVEGGTGRAFF,TGCAGCGTTGAAGGAGGGACAGGGAGGGCTTTCTTT
TRBJ2-3,-,TRBD2,TRBV5-1,CASSFQRGGTDTQYF,TGCGCCAGCAGCTTCCAGCGGGGGGGCACAGATACGCAGTATTTT
TRBJ2-1,-,-,TRBV6-5,CASRRLFYNEQFF,TGTGCCAGCAGGAGACTATTCTACAATGAGCAGTTCTTC
TRBJ1-5,-,-,TRBV19,CASRDSNYNQPQHF,TGTGCCAGTAGAGACTCGAACTACAATCAGCCCCAGCATTTT
TRBJ1-2,-,-,TRBV24-1,CATSKSPIYGYTF,TGTGCCACCAGTAAGAGTCCGATCTATGGCTACACCTTC
TRBJ1-2,-,TRBD1,TRBV5-1,CASSSMGQAYGYTF,TGCGCCAGCAGTTCCATGGGACAGGCCTATGGCTACACCTTC
TRBJ1-2,-,-,TRBV27,CASSLGSRGYGYTF,TGTGCCAGCAGTCTAGGTTCCAGGGGCTATGGCTACACCTTC
TRBJ1-4,-,TRBD1,TRBV19,CASNSRGLGEKLFF,TGTGCCTCTAACTCCAGGGGGCTAGGTGAAAAACTGTTTTTT
TRBJ2-6,-,TRBD1,TRBV5-1,CASSGTGLTNVLTF,TGCGCCAGCAGCGGGACAGGGTTGACCAACGTCCTGACTTTC
TRBJ1-1,-,-,TRBV19,CASSMGGIEAFF,TGTGCCAGTAGTATGGGAGGGATTGAAGCTTTCTTT
TRBJ2-4,-,-,TRBV25-1,CASSDAGAKNIQYF,TGTGCCAGCAGTGATGCAGGGGCCAAAAACATTCAGTACTTC
TRBJ1-1,-,TRBD1,TRBV5-1,CASSLGTGIMNTEAFF,TGCGCCAGCAGCTTGGGGACAGGGATTATGAACACTGAAGCTTTCTTT
TRBJ1-1,-,-,TRBV6-1,CASSDRRTKDEAFF,TGTGCCAGCAGTGACCGAAGGACAAAAGATGAAGCTTTCTTT
TRBJ2-7,-,-,TRBV6-5,CASSYGGRVTSYEQYF,TGTGCCAGCAGTTACGGGGGCAGAGTAACGTCCTACGAGCAGTACTTC
TRBJ2-7,-,-,TRBV6-5,CASEPHGGSKHEQYF,TGTGCCAGCGAACCCCATGGGGGGTCGAAGCACGAGCAGTACTTC
TRBJ1-1,-,-,TRBV19,CASSIDRIGAEAFF,TGTGCCAGTAGTATAGATCGGATAGGGGCGGAAGCTTTCTTT
TRBJ2-3,-,TRBD2,TRBV24-1,CATSDPGLAGPRDTQYF,TGTGCCACCAGTGATCCAGGACTAGCGGGGCCCCGGGATACGCAGTATTTT
TRBJ1-5,-,-,TRBV19,CASSMTGINQPQHF,TGTGCCAGTAGTATGACCGGGATTAATCAGCCCCAGCATTTT
TRBJ1-1,-,-,TRBV18,CASSPPVAMQGNLAEAFF,TGTGCCAGCTCACCACCGGTGGCTATGCAGGGGAATTTGGCTGAAGCTTTCTTT
TRBJ1-3,-,-,TRBV2,CASASRGGSYGNTIYF,TGTGCCAGCGCCTCCCGCGGGGGATCTTACGGAAACACCATATATTTT
TRBJ1-1,-,TRBD1,TRBV6-5,CASRDTGVGTEAFF,TGTGCCAGCAGAGACACAGGGGTGGGCACTGAAGCTTTCTTT
TRBJ1-3,-,-,TRBV5-6,CASSLVGRGSGNTIYF,TGTGCCAGCAGCTTGGTTGGCAGAGGCTCTGGAAACACCATATATTTT
TRBJ1-1,-,-,TRBV7-3,CASSLGGGTEAFF,TGTGCCAGCAGCTTAGGAGGAGGCACTGAAGCTTTCTTT
TRBJ2-3,once,TRBD1,TRBV24-1,CATSVQGANTQYF,TGTGCCACCAGTGTCCAGGGGGCTAATACGCAGTATTTT
TRBJ2-7,-,TRBD1,TRBV6-1,CASSERQGAEQYF,TGTGCCAGCAGTGAAAGACAGGGAGCCGAGCAGTACTTC
TRBJ2-5,-,TRBD2,TRBV5-4,CASSLSGGGTQYF,TGTGCCAGCAGCTTAAGCGGGGGCGGGACCCAGTACTTC
TRBJ2-1,-,TRBD1,TRBV19,CASTSGQVSYNEQFF,TGTGCCAGTACCTCCGGACAGGTCTCCTACAATGAGCAGTTCTTC
TRBJ2-5,-,TRBD2,TRBV5-1,CASSKGLAGVQETQYF,TGCGCCAGCAGCAAAGGACTAGCGGGAGTCCAAGAGACCCAGTACTTC
TRBJ1-5,-,TRBD1,TRBV4-1,CASSQAGQGGNQPQHF,TGCGCCAGCAGCCAAGCAGGACAGGGGGGAAATCAGCCCCAGCATTTT
TRBJ2-5,-,TRBD2,TRBV19,CASSPSSPSGGETQYF,TGTGCCAGTAGTCCATCCAGCCCTAGCGGGGGAGAGACCCAGTACTTC
TRBJ1-6,-,TRBD1,TRBV5-1,CASSLWDSDSPLHF,TGCGCCAGCAGCTTGTGGGACAGCGATTCACCCCTCCACTTT
TRBJ1-4,once,-,TRBV18,CASSPLGANNEKLFF,TGTGCCAGCTCACCCTTGGGGGCCAATAATGAAAAACTGTTTTTT
TRBJ1-2,-,-,TRBV2,CASSASTTYGYTF,TGTGCCAGCAGCGCCTCGACTACTTATGGCTACACCTTC
TRBJ1-6,once,-,TRBV15,CATSPGAKSPLHF,TGTGCCACCAGCCCAGGGGCGAAGTCACCCCTCCACTTT
TRBJ1-2,-,-,TRBV5-6,CASSLGLGRINYGYTF,TGTGCCAGCAGCTTGGGGTTGGGGCGGATTAACTATGGCTACACCTTC
TRBJ2-7,-,TRBD1,TRBV9,CASSGGQGRDEQYF,TGTGCCAGCAGCGGAGGACAGGGGCGCGACGAGCAGTACTTC
TRBJ1-5,-,-,TRBV21-1,CASSKGRTGEVNQPQHF,TGTGCCAGCAGCAAAGGAAGGACAGGGGAGGTTAATCAGCCCCAGCATTTT
TRBJ2-6,few,TRBD2,TRBV6-2/TRBV6-3,CASSSLAGAGANVLTF,TGTGCCAGCAGTTCCCTGGCGGGAGCCGGGGCCAACGTCCTGACTTTC
TRBJ1-1,-,-,TRBV29-1,CSEGSLGTEAFF,TGCAGCGAGGGCTCGCTAGGCACTGAAGCTTTCTTT
TRBJ1-6,-,TRBD1,TRBV4-2,CASSLSHRGDYNSPLHF,TGTGCCAGCAGCCTAAGTCACAGGGGAGACTATAATTCACCCCTCCACTTT
TRBJ1-3,-,-,TRBV19,CASRFPGHPNSGNTIYF,TGTGCCAGTAGATTCCCGGGACACCCGAACTCTGGAAACACCATATATTTT
TRBJ2-1,-,TRBD2,TRBV7-9,CASSPLAGDTYNEQFF,TGTGCCAGCAGCCCTCTAGCGGGGGACACCTACAATGAGCAGTTCTTC
TRBJ2-2,-,TRBD2,TRBV19,CASSIGGTTNTGELFF,TGTGCCAGTAGTATAGGTGGGACTACGAACACCGGGGAGCTGTTTTTT
TRBJ2-5,once,-,TRBV10-1,CASSPGARETQYF,TGCGCCAGCAGCCCCGGAGCCCGGGAGACCCAGTACTTC
TRBJ1-2,once,-,TRBV19,CASSIDLLGARGYGYTF,TGTGCCAGTAGTATAGATCTGCTGGGGGCGAGAGGCTATGGCTACACCTTC
TRBJ1-3,once,TRBD1,TRBV7-2,CASSAGQGDGNTIYF,TGTGCCAGCAGCGCGGGACAGGGAGACGGAAACACCATATATTTT
TRBJ2-1,-,-,TRBV5-1,CASSLDLGARNEQFF,TGCGCCAGCAGCTTGGATCTGGGGGCTAGGAATGAGCAGTTCTTC
TRBJ1-1,once,TRBD1,TRBV5-1,CASSLYPGQRNTEAFF,TGCGCCAGCAGCTTATACCCGGGACAGCGGAACACTGAAGCTTTCTTT
TRBJ2-7,-,-,TRBV28,CASSTYRSYEQYF,TGTGCCAGCAGTACCTACAGATCGTACGAGCAGTACTTC
TRBJ1-5,-,TRBD1,TRBV5-6,CASSTGQGGFNQPQHF,TGTGCCAGCAGCACGGGACAGGGAGGTTTCAATCAGCCCCAGCATTTT
TRBJ1-4,-,-,TRBV5-6,CASSLWPFNEKLFF,TGTGCCAGCAGCTTGTGGCCGTTTAATGAAAAACTGTTTTTT
TRBJ2-1,-,TRBD2,TRBV14,CASSQDWASGSNEQFF,TGTGCCAGCAGCCAAGATTGGGCTAGCGGGAGCAATGAGCAGTTCTTC
TRBJ1-1,-,-,TRBV12-3/TRBV12-4,CASRAGANTEAFF,TGTGCCAGCCGGGCGGGGGCGAACACTGAAGCTTTCTTT
TRBJ1-1,-,-,TRBV15,CATSRSGGYTEAFF,TGTGCCACCAGCAGAAGTGGGGGGTACACTGAAGCTTTCTTT